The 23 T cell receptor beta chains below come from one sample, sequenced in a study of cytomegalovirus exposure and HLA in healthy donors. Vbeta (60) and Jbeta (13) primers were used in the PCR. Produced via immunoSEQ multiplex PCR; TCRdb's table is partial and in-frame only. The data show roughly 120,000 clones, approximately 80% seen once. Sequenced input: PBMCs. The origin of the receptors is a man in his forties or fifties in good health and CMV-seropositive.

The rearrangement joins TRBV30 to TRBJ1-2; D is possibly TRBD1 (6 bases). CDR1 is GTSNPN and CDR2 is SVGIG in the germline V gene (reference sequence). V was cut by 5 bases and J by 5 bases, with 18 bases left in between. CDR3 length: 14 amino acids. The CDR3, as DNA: TGTGCCTGGGATAGACAGGACAAGCCTTATGGCTACACCTTC. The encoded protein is CAWDRQDKPYGYTF.

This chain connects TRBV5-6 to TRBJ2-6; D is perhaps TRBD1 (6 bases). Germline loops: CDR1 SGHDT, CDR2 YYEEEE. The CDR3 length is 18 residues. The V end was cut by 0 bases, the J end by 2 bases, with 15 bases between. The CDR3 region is CASSLAGERITGANVLTF. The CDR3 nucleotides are TGTGCCAGCAGCTTGGCAGGGGAACGGATTACTGGGGCCAACGTCCTGACTTTC.

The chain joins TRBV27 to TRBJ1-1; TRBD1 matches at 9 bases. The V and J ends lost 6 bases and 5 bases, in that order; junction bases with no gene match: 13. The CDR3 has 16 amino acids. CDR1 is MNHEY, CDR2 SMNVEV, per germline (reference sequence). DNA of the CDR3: TGTGCCAGCAGGCCCGGACAGGGGAGGGGTCGGACTGAAGCTTTCTTT. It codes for CASRPGQGRGRTEAFF.

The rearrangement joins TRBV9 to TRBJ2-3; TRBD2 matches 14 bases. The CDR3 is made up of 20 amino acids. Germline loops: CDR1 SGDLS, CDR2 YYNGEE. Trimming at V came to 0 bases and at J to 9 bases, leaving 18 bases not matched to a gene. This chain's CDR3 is CASSVELGSPGTSGSGTQYF. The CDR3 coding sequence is TGTGCCAGCAGCGTAGAGTTAGGGAGCCCCGGGACTAGCGGGAGCGGGACGCAGTATTTT.

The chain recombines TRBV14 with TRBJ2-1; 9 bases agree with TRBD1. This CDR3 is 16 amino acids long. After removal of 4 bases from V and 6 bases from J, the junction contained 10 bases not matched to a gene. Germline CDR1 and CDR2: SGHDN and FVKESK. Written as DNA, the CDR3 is TGTGCCAGCAGCCCGAATCGGGACAGGGTGATCAATGAGCAGTTCTTC. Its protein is CASSPNRDRVINEQFF.

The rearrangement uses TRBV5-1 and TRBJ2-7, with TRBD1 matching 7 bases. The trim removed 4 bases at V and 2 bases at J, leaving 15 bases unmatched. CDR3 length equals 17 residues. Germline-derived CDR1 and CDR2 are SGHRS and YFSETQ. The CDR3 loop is CASSLQGGPKNTYEQYF. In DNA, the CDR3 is TGCGCCAGCAGCCTACAAGGGGGCCCCAAAAACACCTACGAGCAGTACTTC.

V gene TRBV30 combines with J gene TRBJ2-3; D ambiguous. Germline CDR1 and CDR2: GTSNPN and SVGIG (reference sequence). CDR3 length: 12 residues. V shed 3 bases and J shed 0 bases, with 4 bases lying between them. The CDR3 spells CAWRGSTDTQYF. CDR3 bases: TGTGCCTGGAGGGGCAGCACAGATACGCAGTATTTT. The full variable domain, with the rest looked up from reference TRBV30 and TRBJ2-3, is SQTIHQWPATLVQPVGSPLSLECTVEGTSNPNLYWYRQAAGRGLQLLFYSVGIGQISSEVPQNLSASRPQDRQFILSSKKLLLSDSGFYLCAWRGSTDTQYFGPGTRLTVL.

CDR3 DNA: TGCAGCGCAGGGGGTGGCAATAACTATGGCTACACCTTC. Translation gives CSAGGGNNYGYTF. The gene calls are TRBV29-1 and TRBJ1-2, with TRBD1 matching 7 bases. Trimming at V came to 7 bases and at J to 1 base, leaving 6 bases not matched to a gene. This CDR3 is built from 13 residues. CDR1 is SQVTM and CDR2 is ANQGSEA in the germline V gene.

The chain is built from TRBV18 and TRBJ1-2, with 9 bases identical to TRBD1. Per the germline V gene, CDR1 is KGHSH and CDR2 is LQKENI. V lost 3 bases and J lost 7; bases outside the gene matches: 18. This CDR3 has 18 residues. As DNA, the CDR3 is TGTGCCAGCTCACCTCAGACGACAGGGGGAGCCCTTGGAGGTGGCTACACCTTC. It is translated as CASSPQTTGGALGGGYTF.

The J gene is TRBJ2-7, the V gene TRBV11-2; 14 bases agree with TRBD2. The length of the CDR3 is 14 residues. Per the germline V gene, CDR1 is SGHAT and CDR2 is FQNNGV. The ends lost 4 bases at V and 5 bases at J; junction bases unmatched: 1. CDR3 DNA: TGTGCCAGCAGCTGGACTAGCGGGAGGAACGAGCAGTACTTC. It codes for CASSWTSGRNEQYF.

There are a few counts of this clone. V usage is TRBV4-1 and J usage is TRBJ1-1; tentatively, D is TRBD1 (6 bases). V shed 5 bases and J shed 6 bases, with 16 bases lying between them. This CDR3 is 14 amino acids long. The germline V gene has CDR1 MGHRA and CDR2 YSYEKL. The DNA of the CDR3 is TGCGCCAGCAGCACCCGGACGGGGGGGCCTGAAGCTTTCTTT. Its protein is CASSTRTGGPEAFF.

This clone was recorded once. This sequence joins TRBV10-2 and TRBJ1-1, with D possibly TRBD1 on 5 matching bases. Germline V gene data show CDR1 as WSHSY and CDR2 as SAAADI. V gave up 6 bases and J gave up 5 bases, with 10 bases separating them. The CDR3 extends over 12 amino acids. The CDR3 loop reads CASRPQGTEAFF. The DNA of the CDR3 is TGCGCCAGCAGACCCCAGGGAACTGAAGCTTTCTTT.

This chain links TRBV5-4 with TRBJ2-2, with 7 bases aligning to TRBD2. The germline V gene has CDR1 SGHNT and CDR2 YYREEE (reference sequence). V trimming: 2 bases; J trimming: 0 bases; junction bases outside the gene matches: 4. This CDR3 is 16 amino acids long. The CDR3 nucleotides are TGTGCCAGCAGCTTCCACGGGAGGTCGAACACCGGGGAGCTGTTTTTT. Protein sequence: CASSFHGRSNTGELFF.

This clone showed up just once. The CDR3 sequence is CASSQEQGASNEKLFF. The CDR3 bases are TGCGCCAGCAGCCAAGAACAGGGGGCTTCCAATGAAAAACTGTTTTTT. This sequence joins TRBV4-1 and TRBJ1-4; 9 positions agree with TRBD1. CDR3 size: 16 residues. The V gene end was trimmed by 0 bases and the J gene end by 5 bases; junction bases not matched to a gene: 4. Germline assignment: CDR1 MGHRA and CDR2 YSYEKL.

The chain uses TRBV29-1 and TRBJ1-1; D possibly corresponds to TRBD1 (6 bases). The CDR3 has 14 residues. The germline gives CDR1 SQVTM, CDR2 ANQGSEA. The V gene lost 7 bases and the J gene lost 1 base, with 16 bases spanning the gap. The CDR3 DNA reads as TGCAGCGCGAAATCTGGGACAAGGAACACTGAAGCTTTCTTT. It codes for CSAKSGTRNTEAFF.

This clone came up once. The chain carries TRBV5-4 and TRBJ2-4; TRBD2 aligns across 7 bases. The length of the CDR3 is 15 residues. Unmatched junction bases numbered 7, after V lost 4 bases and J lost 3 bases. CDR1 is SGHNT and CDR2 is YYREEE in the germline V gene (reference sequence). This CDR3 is CASSRAGVLKNIQYF. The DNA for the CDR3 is TGTGCCAGCAGCCGGGCGGGGGTGCTCAAAAACATTCAGTACTTC.

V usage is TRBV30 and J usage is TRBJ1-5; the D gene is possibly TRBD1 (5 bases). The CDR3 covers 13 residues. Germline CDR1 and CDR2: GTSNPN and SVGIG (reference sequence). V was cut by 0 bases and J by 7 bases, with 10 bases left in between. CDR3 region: CAWSVPPGQPQHF. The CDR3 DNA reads TGTGCCTGGAGTGTCCCCCCAGGGCAGCCCCAGCATTTT.

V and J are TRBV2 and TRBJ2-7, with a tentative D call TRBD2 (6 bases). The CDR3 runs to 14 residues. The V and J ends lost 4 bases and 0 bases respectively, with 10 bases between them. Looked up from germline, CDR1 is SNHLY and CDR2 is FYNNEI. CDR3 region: CASSGRVSSYEQYF. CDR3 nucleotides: TGTGCCAGCAGTGGGAGGGTCAGCTCCTACGAGCAGTACTTC.

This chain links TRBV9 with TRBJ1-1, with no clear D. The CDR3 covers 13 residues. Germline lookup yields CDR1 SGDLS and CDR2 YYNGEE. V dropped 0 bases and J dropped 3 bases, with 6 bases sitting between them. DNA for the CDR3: TGTGCCAGCAGCGTAGGCCGAGACACTGAAGCTTTCTTT. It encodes CASSVGRDTEAFF.

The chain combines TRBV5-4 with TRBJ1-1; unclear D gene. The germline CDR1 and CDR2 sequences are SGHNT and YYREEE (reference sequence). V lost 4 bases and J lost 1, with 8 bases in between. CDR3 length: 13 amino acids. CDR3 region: CASSVDGNTEAFF. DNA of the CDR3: TGTGCCAGCAGCGTGGACGGGAACACTGAAGCTTTCTTT.

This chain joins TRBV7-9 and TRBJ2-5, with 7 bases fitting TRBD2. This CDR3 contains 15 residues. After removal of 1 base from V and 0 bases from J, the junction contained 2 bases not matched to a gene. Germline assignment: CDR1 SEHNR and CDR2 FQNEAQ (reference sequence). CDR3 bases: TGTGCCAGCAGCTTAGACGGGGGGTACCAAGAGACCCAGTACTTC. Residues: CASSLDGGYQETQYF.

CDR3 nucleotide sequence: TGTGCCACAACAAGAAACACTGAAGCTTTCTTT. It codes for CATTRNTEAFF. This chain joins TRBV6-6 and TRBJ1-1; D unclear. Germline V gene sequence: CDR1 MNHNY, CDR2 SVGAGI (reference sequence). V was trimmed by 10 bases and J by 2 bases, leaving 8 bases between them. The CDR3 has 11 residues.

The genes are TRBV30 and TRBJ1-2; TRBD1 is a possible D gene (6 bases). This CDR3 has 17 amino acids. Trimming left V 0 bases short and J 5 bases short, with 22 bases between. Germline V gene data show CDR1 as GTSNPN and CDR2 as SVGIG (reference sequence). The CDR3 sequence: CAWSVGHRMFTGYGYTF. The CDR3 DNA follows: TGTGCCTGGAGTGTAGGCCACCGGATGTTTACAGGGTATGGCTACACCTTC.